This T cell receptor (beta chain) was found in a study of T-cell memory formation after mild COVID-19. On the study more broadly: TCR clustering was largely donor specific. Study-wide results and limits: Confirmation of SARS-CoV-2 specificity was lacking for second-wave clones peaking day 37. The main location of contracting CD4+ clones was CM and EM, and that of contracting CD8+ clones was EMRA. Clones contracting across day 15 to 85 had a balanced CD4/CD8 profile; later expanding clones leaned CD4+.

This clonotype was seen more than once but under ten times. Its specificity is not known. In TCRdb, the 5' RACE reads were re-called with MiXCR into one record per CDR3 protein. The table shows about 290,000 distinct CDR3 sequences, with 15% occurring only once. The germline V gene encodes CDR1 SGHDN and CDR2 FVKESK. Trimming took off 3 bases at V and 3 bases at J, with 8 bases between the two ends. CDR3 size: 13 residues. The sequence came from a man younger than 30 who had mild COVID-19 (a few samples of this study predate the infection). Cell type and time point are not known. The material sequenced was PBMCs or a T cell subset sorted from them (not recorded which). The V call is TRBV14, the J call TRBJ1-2; D is unresolved. For the CDR3, the DNA is TGTGCCAGCAGCCAGAACCGGGACTATGGCTACACCTTC. Translating it yields CASSQNRDYGYTF.